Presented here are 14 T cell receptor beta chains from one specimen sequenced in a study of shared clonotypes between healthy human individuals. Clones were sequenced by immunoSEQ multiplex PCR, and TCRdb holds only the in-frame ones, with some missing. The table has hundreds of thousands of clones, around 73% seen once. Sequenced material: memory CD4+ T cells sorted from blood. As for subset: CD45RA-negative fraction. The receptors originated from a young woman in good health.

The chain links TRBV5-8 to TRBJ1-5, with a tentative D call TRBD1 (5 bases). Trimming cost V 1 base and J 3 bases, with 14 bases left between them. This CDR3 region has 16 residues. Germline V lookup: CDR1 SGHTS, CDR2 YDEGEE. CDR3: CASSLSGLRSNQPQHF. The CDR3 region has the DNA TGTGCCAGCAGCTTGTCGGGACTCAGGTCCAATCAGCCCCAGCATTTT.

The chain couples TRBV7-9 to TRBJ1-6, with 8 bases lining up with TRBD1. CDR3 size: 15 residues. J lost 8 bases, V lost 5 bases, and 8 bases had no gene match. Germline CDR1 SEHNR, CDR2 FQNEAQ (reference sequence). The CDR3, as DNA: TGTGCCAGCAGCCTAGGACAGGGCGAGCATTCACCCCTCCACTTT. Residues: CASSLGQGEHSPLHF.

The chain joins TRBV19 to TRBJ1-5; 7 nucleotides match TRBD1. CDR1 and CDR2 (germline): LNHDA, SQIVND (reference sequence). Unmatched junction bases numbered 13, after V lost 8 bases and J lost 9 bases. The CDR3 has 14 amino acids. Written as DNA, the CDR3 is TGTGCCAGTCGATCAAGACAGGGACCAAGGCCCCAGCATTTT. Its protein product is CASRSRQGPRPQHF.

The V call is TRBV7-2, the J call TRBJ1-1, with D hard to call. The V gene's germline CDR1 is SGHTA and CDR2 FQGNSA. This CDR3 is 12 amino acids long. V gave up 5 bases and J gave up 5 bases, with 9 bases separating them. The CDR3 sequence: CASSLLGTEAFF. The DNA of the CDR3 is TGTGCCAGCAGCCTTCTCGGGACTGAAGCTTTCTTT. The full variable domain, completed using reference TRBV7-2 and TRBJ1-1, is GAGVSQSPSNKVTEKGKDVELRCDPISGHTALYWYRQSLGQGLEFLIYFQGNSAPDKSGLPSDRFSAERTGGSVSTLTIQRTQQEDSAVYLCASSLLGTEAFFGQGTRLTVV.

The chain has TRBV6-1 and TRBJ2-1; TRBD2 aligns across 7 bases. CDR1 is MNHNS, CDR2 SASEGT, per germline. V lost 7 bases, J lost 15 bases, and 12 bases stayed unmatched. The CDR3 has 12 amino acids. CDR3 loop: CASTQTSGMTFF. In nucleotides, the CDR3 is TGTGCCAGCACGCAAACCAGCGGGATGACGTTCTTC.

The CDR3 DNA sequence: TGTGCCAGCAGCCAGAGGGTTAGCCCCCGCGATACGCAGTATTTT. Its protein is CASSQRVSPRDTQYF. J is TRBJ2-3 and V is TRBV14, with D perhaps matching TRBD2 (5 bases). V was clipped by 3 bases and J by 6 bases, with 16 bases between them. The germline CDR1 and CDR2 sequences are SGHDN and FVKESK. The CDR3 has 15 amino acids. Filled out from reference TRBV14 and TRBJ2-3, the complete variable domain reads EAGVTQFPSHSVIEKGQTVTLRCDPISGHDNLYWYRRVMGKEIKFLLHFVKESKQDESGMPNNRFLAERTGGTYSTLKVQPAELEDSGVYFCASSQRVSPRDTQYFGPGTRLTVL.

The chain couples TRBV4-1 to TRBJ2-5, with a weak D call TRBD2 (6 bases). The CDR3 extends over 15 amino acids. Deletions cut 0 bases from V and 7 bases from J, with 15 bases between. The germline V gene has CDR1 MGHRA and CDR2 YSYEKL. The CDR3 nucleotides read TGCGCCAGCAGCCAAGATTTTAGTGGGGAGGTGACCCAGTACTTC. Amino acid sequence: CASSQDFSGEVTQYF.

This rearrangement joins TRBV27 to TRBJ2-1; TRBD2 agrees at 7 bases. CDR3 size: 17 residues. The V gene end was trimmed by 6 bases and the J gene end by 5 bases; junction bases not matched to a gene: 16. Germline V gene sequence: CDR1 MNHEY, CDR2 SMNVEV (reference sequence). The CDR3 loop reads CASSSYFFGGSHNEQFF. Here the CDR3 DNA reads TGTGCCAGCAGCTCCTACTTTTTCGGCGGGAGCCACAATGAGCAGTTCTTC.

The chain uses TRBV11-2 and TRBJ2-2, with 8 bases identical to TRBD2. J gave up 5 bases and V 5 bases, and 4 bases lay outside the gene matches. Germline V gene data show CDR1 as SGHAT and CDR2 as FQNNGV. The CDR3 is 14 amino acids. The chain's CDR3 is CASSRGLATGELFF. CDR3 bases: TGTGCCAGCAGCCGAGGACTAGCAACCGGGGAGCTGTTTTTT.

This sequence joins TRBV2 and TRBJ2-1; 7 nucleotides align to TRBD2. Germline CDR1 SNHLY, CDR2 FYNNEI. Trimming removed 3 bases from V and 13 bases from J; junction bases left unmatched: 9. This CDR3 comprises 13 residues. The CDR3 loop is CASSDLTSAEQFF. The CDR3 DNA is TGTGCCAGCAGTGACCTTACTAGCGCGGAACAGTTCTTC.

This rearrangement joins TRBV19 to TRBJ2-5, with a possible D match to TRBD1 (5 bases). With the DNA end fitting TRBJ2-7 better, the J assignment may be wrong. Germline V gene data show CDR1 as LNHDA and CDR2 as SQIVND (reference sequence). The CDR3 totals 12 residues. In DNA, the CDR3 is TGTGCCAGTAGATCTCAGGGCTACGAGCAGTACTTC. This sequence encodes CASRSQGYEQYF.

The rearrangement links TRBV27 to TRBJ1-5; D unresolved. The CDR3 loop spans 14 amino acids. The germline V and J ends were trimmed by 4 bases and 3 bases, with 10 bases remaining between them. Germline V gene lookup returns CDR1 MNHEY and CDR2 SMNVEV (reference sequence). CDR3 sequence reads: CASSSRGVNQPQHF. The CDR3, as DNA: TGTGCCAGCAGTTCCCGCGGGGTCAATCAGCCCCAGCATTTT.

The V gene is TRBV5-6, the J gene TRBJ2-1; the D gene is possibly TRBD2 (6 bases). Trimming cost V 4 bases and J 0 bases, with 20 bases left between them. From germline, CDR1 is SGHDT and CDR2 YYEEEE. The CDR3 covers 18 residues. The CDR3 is CASSDSKARGSSYNEQFF. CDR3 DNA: TGTGCCAGCAGCGACAGTAAGGCTCGGGGGAGCTCCTACAATGAGCAGTTCTTC.

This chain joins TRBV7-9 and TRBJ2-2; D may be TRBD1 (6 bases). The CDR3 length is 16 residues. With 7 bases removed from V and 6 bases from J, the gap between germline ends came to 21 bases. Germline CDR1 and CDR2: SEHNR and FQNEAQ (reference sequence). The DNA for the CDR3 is TGTGCCAGCATTAAACCCCAGGGGCAGCTTGCCGGGGAGCTGTTTTTT. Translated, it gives CASIKPQGQLAGELFF.